This paragraph reports one TCR beta chain. The data originate from a study of blood T cell repertoires in COVID-19. For the study at large: T cells, B-cell-depleted T cells, or PBMCs provided the cDNA or gDNA that served as material.

Trimming stripped 7 bases from V and 0 bases from J, with 16 bases between. The CDR3 spans 16 residues. Per germline, CDR1 LNHDA and CDR2 SQIVND (reference sequence). Allocation to cohorts depended on clinical history reported by the participants. Assay used: immunoSEQ multiplex PCR; TCRdb lists only in-frame clones, some missing. The table lists approximately 230,000 clones, 85% to 90% of them singletons, with less than 20% in the top ten. The chain combines TRBV19 with TRBJ1-3; a possible D gene is TRBD1 (5 bases). The TCR originated in a man aged 18 to 30 who had recovered from COVID-19. The specimen was PBMCs or T cells enriched from blood (not recorded which). The CDR3 loop is CASKIYDSLSGNTIYF. Here the CDR3 DNA reads TGTGCCAGTAAAATCTACGACAGCCTCTCTGGAAACACCATATATTTT. Variable domain in full (rest from reference TRBV19 and TRBJ1-3): DGGITQSPKYLFRKEGQNVTLSCEQNLNHDAMYWYRQDPGQGLRLIYYSQIVNDFQKGDIAEGYSVSREKKESFPLTVTSAQKNPTAFYLCASKIYDSLSGNTIYFGEGSWLTVV.